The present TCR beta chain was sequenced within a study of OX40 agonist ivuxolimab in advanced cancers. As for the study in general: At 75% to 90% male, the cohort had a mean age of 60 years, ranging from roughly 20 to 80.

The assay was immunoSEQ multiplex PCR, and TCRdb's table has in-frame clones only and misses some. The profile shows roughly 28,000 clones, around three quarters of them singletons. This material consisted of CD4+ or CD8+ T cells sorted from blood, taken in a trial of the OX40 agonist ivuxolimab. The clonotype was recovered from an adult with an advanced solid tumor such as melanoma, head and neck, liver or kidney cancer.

CDR3 loop: CAISGDRGRTGELFF. DNA of the CDR3: TGTGCCATCAGTGGAGATCGGGGGCGCACCGGGGAGCTGTTTTTT. V usage is TRBV10-3 and J usage is TRBJ2-2; D is perhaps TRBD1 or TRBD2 (6 bases each). The germline V gene has CDR1 ENHRY and CDR2 SYGVKD. This CDR3 is built from 15 residues. Trimming pared 4 bases from V and 4 bases from J, leaving 13 bases between.